Following are 20 T cell receptor beta chains from one sample sequenced in a study of low-dose radiotherapy and immunotherapy resistance in tumors. As to time point: before trial treatment. Amplification of TCRs used a constant-region primer and V-primer adapter for 20 PCR cycles. Each CDR3 protein gets one entry after TCRdb re-called the reads with MiXCR. This sample has tens of thousands of distinct CDR3 sequences, with 12% found just once. The specimen was PBMCs, collected before treatment. These receptors originate from a female donor with ovarian cancer.

This clonotype was counted many times. The chain uses TRBV4-1 and TRBJ2-3, with D uncertain. The CDR3 consists of 15 residues. V was pared by 1 base and J by 0 bases, with 8 bases between. Looked up from germline, CDR1 is MGHRA and CDR2 is YSYEKL. The CDR3 is CASSQAEASTDTQYF. In DNA form, the CDR3 reads TGCGCCAGCAGCCAAGCTGAGGCTAGCACAGATACGCAGTATTTT.

This chain uses TRBV19 with TRBJ2-7, with a weak D call TRBD2 (6 bases). CDR1 LNHDA and CDR2 SQIVND come from the germline V gene (reference sequence). V dropped 1 base and J dropped 3 bases, with 13 bases sitting between them. The CDR3 consists of 15 residues. CDR3 in amino acids: CASSIGAGGIYEQYF. CDR3 nucleotides: TGTGCCAGTAGTATAGGGGCAGGAGGGATCTACGAGCAGTACTTC.

There are many counts of this clonotype. The chain has TRBV20-1 and TRBJ2-1; D uncertain. The CDR3 has 12 residues. CDR1 is DFQATT, CDR2 SNEGSKA, per germline (reference sequence). Trimming took 7 bases from V and 0 from J, leaving 7 bases between them. CDR3 DNA: TGCAGTGGTGAGATCTCCTACAATGAGCAGTTCTTC. This sequence encodes CSGEISYNEQFF.

The chain has TRBV5-1 and TRBJ2-7; the match to TRBD1 covers 10 bases. The length of the CDR3 is 14 residues. Germline assignment: CDR1 SGHRS and CDR2 YFSETQ. The V and J ends lost 3 bases and 3 bases, in that order; junction bases with no gene match: 3. The CDR3: CASSSGTGVYEQYF. CDR3 coding DNA: TGCGCCAGCAGCTCCGGGACAGGGGTCTACGAGCAGTACTTC.

This clonotype was seen many times. V gene TRBV9 combines with J gene TRBJ2-2; D possibly uses TRBD1 or TRBD2 (6 bases each). Germline V CDR1 and CDR2: SGDLS, YYNGEE. This CDR3 spans 15 amino acids. Trimming removed 2 bases at V and 4 bases at J, with 12 bases between. CDR3 in DNA: TGTGCCAGCAGCGTGGGGGCGGGGACCACCGGGGAGCTGTTTTTT. Amino acids: CASSVGAGTTGELFF.

This clonotype has more than one count but fewer than ten. The CDR3 reads CASSPGTDNYGYTF. For the CDR3, the DNA is TGTGCCAGCAGCCCCGGGACGGACAACTATGGCTACACCTTC. The rearrangement uses TRBV7-6 and TRBJ1-2; a weak D match, TRBD1 (5 bases). Trimming cost V 5 bases and J 2 bases, with 12 bases left between them. The CDR3 sequence is 14 residues long. Germline V gene lookup returns CDR1 SGHVS and CDR2 FNYEAQ. Based on the CDR3 plus reference TRBV7-6 and TRBJ1-2, the full variable domain is GAGVSQSPRYKVTKRGQDVALRCDPISGHVSLYWYRQALGQGPEFLTYFNYEAQQDKSGLPNDRFSAERPEGSISTLTIQRTEQRDSAMYRCASSPGTDNYGYTFGSGTRLTVV.

This clonotype came up many times. The chain couples TRBV20-1 to TRBJ1-2, with 11 bases that match TRBD1. This CDR3 is 14 amino acids long. J was trimmed by 4 bases and V by 6 bases; bases with no gene match: 7. The V gene's germline CDR1 is DFQATT and CDR2 SNEGSKA (reference sequence). The CDR3 here is CSARGQGAIYGYTF. The CDR3 region has the DNA TGCAGTGCCCGAGGACAGGGGGCGATCTATGGCTACACCTTC.

This chain joins TRBV4-1 and TRBJ1-1, with D perhaps matching TRBD1 (5 bases). This CDR3 has 16 amino acids. The V gene's germline CDR1 is MGHRA and CDR2 YSYEKL. V was shortened by 4 bases and J by 1 base, with 16 bases between the two germline ends. In nucleotides, the CDR3 is TGCGCCAGCAGCCGAGGGGCGGGGTTGACGAACACTGAAGCTTTCTTT. Translated: CASSRGAGLTNTEAFF.

This clonotype has a count of ten or more. The chain employs TRBV7-3 and TRBJ2-1, with no clear D. There are 13 residues in the CDR3. Germline loops: CDR1 SGHTA, CDR2 FQGTGA. Trimming stripped 5 bases from V and 5 bases from J, with 10 bases between. The CDR3 nucleotides read TGTGCCAGCAGCCCCCGACGGAACAATGAGCAGTTCTTC. It is translated as CASSPRRNNEQFF.

This clonotype has a count of ten or more. The chain combines TRBV7-2 with TRBJ1-2, with 8 nucleotides matching TRBD1. CDR1 and CDR2 from the germline V gene are SGHTA and FQGNSA. The CDR3 loop spans 16 amino acids. Losses at the gene ends were 5 bases for V and 7 bases for J; bases not matched to a gene: 15. CDR3 residues: CASSLSDRVNVGGYTF. DNA of the CDR3: TGTGCCAGCAGCCTGTCGGACAGGGTTAATGTCGGTGGCTACACCTTC.

A note on this clonotype: Being one base from a much bigger clone, this may be a read error. The chain carries TRBV28 and TRBJ2-5; TRBD1 might be the D (5 bases). This CDR3 contains 12 residues. Trimming shortened V by 11 bases and J by 11 bases, and 21 bases separated the two germline ends. CDR1 and CDR2 (germline): MDHEN, SYDVKM. CDR3 loop: CAVGAGYNEQYF. CDR3 DNA sequence: TGTGCCGTAGGGGCCGGGTACAATGAGCAGTACTTC.

The sample holds many counts of this clonotype. This chain links TRBV19 with TRBJ2-6; D gene unclear. CDR1 LNHDA and CDR2 SQIVND come from the germline V gene (reference sequence). CDR3 length: 13 residues. V shed 6 bases and J shed 2 bases, with 5 bases lying between them. CDR3 sequence: CASRPPGANVLTF. The CDR3 nucleotides read TGTGCCAGTAGACCCCCTGGGGCCAACGTCCTGACTTTC.

This clonotype was seen ten or more times. Written as DNA, the CDR3 is TGCAGTGCTAGAGTTTACCCTGAGCAGTTCTTC. It yields the protein CSARVYPEQFF. The rearrangement uses TRBV20-1 and TRBJ2-1; no clear D. V shed 1 base and J shed 9 bases, with 7 bases lying between them. Germline lookup yields CDR1 DFQATT and CDR2 SNEGSKA (reference sequence). The CDR3 loop spans 11 amino acids.

On this clonotype: A far larger clone is just one base off, so this is likely a read error. The genes are TRBV2 and TRBJ2-1; 7 positions match TRBD1. The CDR3 consists of 13 residues. Per germline, CDR1 SNHLY and CDR2 FYNNEI. V lost 7 bases and J lost 10; bases outside the gene matches: 10. The DNA for the CDR3 is TGTGCCAGCACCAAAGGGGGCTATTACGAGCAGTTCTTC. Residues: CASTKGGYYEQFF.

This clonotype has at least ten counts. The J gene is TRBJ1-2, the V gene TRBV12-3 or TRBV12-4, with a possible D match to TRBD1 (5 bases). The V end lost 6 bases, the J end lost 4 bases, and 12 bases lay between the germline ends. CDR3 length: 13 amino acids. The chain's CDR3 is CASRVDSTYGYTF. CDR3 coding DNA: TGTGCCAGCAGGGTAGACAGCACCTATGGCTACACCTTC.

This clonotype was seen ten or more times. The V call is TRBV29-1, the J call TRBJ2-3; D gene unclear. Looked up from germline, CDR1 is SQVTM and CDR2 is ANQGSEA. The V and J ends lost 6 bases and 3 bases respectively, with 19 bases between them. CDR3 length: 15 amino acids. The CDR3, as DNA: TGCAGCGTGAACCTTGCTAGTCGACCTACAGATACGCAGTATTTT. Encoded protein: CSVNLASRPTDTQYF.

There are many counts of this clonotype. This chain joins TRBV13 and TRBJ2-1; D is ambiguous. This CDR3 spans 19 amino acids. The germline gives CDR1 PRHDT, CDR2 FYEKMQ (reference sequence). Trimming left V 5 bases short and J 6 bases short, with 29 bases between. The DNA for the CDR3 is TGTGCCAGCAGCCTACTAAATCCTTACGGGCCCGAGGTTATCAATGAGCAGTTCTTC. Amino acids: CASSLLNPYGPEVINEQFF. Full variable domain (missing parts from reference TRBV13 and TRBJ2-1): AAGVIQSPRHLIKEKRETATLKCYPIPRHDTVYWYQQGPGQDPQFLISFYEKMQSDKGSIPDRFSAQQFSDYHSELNMSSLELGDSALYFCASSLLNPYGPEVINEQFFGPGTRLTVL.

This clonotype was picked up a small number of times. V usage is TRBV28 and J usage is TRBJ2-7; D not certain. The CDR3 is 13 amino acids. V lost 7 bases and J 4 bases, leaving 14 bases between the germline ends. Germline assignment: CDR1 MDHEN and CDR2 SYDVKM. The CDR3 nucleotides are TGTGCCAGCACCTCTCCTTCGGGTTACGAGCAGTACTTC. The encoded protein is CASTSPSGYEQYF. Filled out from reference TRBV28 and TRBJ2-7, the complete variable domain reads DVKVTQSSRYLVKRTGEKVFLECVQDMDHENMFWYRQDPGLGLRLIYFSYDVKMKEKGDIPEGYSVSREKKERFSLILESASTNQTSMYLCASTSPSGYEQYFGPGTRLTVT.

This clonotype was picked up many times. The chain joins TRBV20-1 to TRBJ1-1, with 9 bases fitting TRBD1. The CDR3 consists of 13 residues. Trimming at V came to 6 bases and at J to 3 bases, leaving 5 bases not matched to a gene. The V gene's germline CDR1 is DFQATT and CDR2 SNEGSKA (reference sequence). CDR3 loop: CSALGQGDTEAFF. The CDR3 DNA follows: TGCAGTGCGCTGGGACAGGGAGACACTGAAGCTTTCTTT.

In its sample, this clonotype was seen many times. The chain has TRBV19 and TRBJ2-2, with 7 bases lining up with TRBD2. Germline assignment: CDR1 LNHDA and CDR2 SQIVND (reference sequence). CDR3 length equals 13 residues. V dropped 5 bases and J dropped 6; count of bases not matched to a gene: 3. CDR3 sequence (DNA): TGTGCCAGTAGTCTTGGGGGGGCCGGGGAGCTGTTTTTT. This gives the protein CASSLGGAGELFF.